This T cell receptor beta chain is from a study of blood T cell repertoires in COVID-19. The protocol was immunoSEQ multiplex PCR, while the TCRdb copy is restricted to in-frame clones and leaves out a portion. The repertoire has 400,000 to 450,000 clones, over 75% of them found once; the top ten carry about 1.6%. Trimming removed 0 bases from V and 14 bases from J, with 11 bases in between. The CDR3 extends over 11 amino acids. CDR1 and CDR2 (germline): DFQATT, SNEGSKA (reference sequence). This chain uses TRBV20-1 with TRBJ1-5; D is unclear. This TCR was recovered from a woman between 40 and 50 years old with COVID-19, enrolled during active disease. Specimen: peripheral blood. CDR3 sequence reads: CSARDLAVKHF. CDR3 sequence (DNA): TGCAGTGCTAGAGACTTGGCGGTAAAGCATTTT.